What follows are 21 T cell receptor beta chains derived from one specimen sequenced in a study of read filtering for tumor transcriptome and immune sequencing. From 400 to 450 ng of RNA, a library with molecular barcoded alpha/delta and beta/gamma adaptors was made. TCRdb processed the reads anew with MiXCR; each CDR3 protein has one entry. Among about 40,000 distinct CDR3 sequences, around 15% were seen once, and the ten largest hold about 36%. The sequenced material came from a population of CD138-negative cells sorted from bone marrow. All receptors come from a donor at least 40 years old with multiple myeloma.

This clonotype was detected many times. The J gene is TRBJ1-1, the V gene TRBV6-2 or TRBV6-3; the D is unclear. The germline CDR1 and CDR2 sequences are MNHEY and SVGEGT. The germline V and J ends were trimmed by 9 bases and 6 bases, with 11 bases remaining between them. The length of the CDR3 is 11 residues. The CDR3 spells CASTWAAEAFF. The CDR3 DNA is TGTGCCAGTACCTGGGCCGCTGAAGCTTTCTTT.

V is TRBV11-1 and J is TRBJ2-1, with D possibly TRBD1 on 7 matching bases. The germline gives CDR1 SGHAT, CDR2 FQDESV (reference sequence). V lost 5 bases and J lost 8, with 10 bases in between. The CDR3 length is 12 residues. CDR3 region: CASSQGGDEQFF. CDR3 nucleotide sequence: TGTGCCAGCAGCCAGGGGGGCGATGAGCAGTTCTTC. The full variable domain, its missing parts supplied by reference TRBV11-1 and TRBJ2-1, is EAEVAQSPRYKITEKSQAVAFWCDPISGHATLYWYRQILGQGPELLVQFQDESVVDDSQLPKDRFSAERLKGVDSTLKIQPAELGDSAMYLCASSQGGDEQFFGPGTRLTVL.

This clonotype was detected ten times or more. The V and J genes are TRBV20-1 and TRBJ1-1; no definite D call. The CDR3 length is 12 residues. The germline V gene has CDR1 DFQATT and CDR2 SNEGSKA (reference sequence). V lost 7 bases to trimming and J lost 4 bases, with 13 bases between them. The CDR3, as DNA: TGCAGTGTTAGTATCCCAGGCACTGAAGCTTTCTTT. Its translation: CSVSIPGTEAFF.

This clonotype was counted at least ten times. The rearrangement uses TRBV30 and TRBJ2-2, with 8 positions matching TRBD1. Germline CDR1 reads GTSNPN; CDR2 reads SVGIG (reference sequence). The CDR3 sequence is 14 residues long. With 7 bases clipped from V and 3 bases from J, the junction kept 7 bases outside the gene matches. CDR3 nucleotide sequence: TGTGCCTTAACGGGACAGGTGTACACCGGGGAGCTGTTTTTT. Translated: CALTGQVYTGELFF.

This clonotype was detected ten times or more. The chain recombines TRBV6-6 with TRBJ1-1; D is unresolved. Looked up from germline, CDR1 is MNHNY and CDR2 is SVGAGI (reference sequence). V was clipped by 6 bases and J by 3 bases, with 8 bases between them. CDR3 length equals 12 residues. The CDR3 DNA reads TGTGCCAGCAGCCCTGGGCACACTGAAGCTTTCTTT. This gives the protein CASSPGHTEAFF.

This clonotype was seen many times. This sequence joins TRBV6-5 and TRBJ2-1; 7 bases are shared with TRBD2. This CDR3 has 17 amino acids. The J segment lost 1 base and the V segment lost 4 bases, leaving 10 bases of the junction unmatched. Germline CDR1 reads MNHEY; CDR2 reads SVGAGI. The chain's CDR3 is CASSSTELAMSYNEQFF. The CDR3 DNA is TGTGCCAGCAGTTCTACTGAACTAGCGATGTCCTACAATGAGCAGTTCTTC.

This clonotype has a count of ten or more. The chain recombines TRBV20-1 with TRBJ2-5; D is possibly TRBD1 (6 bases). Germline CDR1 reads DFQATT; CDR2 reads SNEGSKA (reference sequence). The V end was cut by 5 bases, the J end by 2 bases, with 12 bases between. This CDR3 comprises 13 residues. The CDR3 protein is CSAGRDTQETQYF. CDR3 in DNA: TGCAGTGCTGGCCGGGACACACAAGAGACCCAGTACTTC.

This clonotype has ten or more counts. V and J are TRBV12-3 or TRBV12-4 and TRBJ2-7; D is unclear. The CDR3 runs 11 residues. V was pared by 5 bases and J by 3 bases, with 5 bases between. Here the CDR3 reads CASSLYYEQYF. CDR3 in DNA: TGTGCCAGCAGTCTCTACTACGAGCAGTACTTC.

There are many counts of this clonotype. The chain carries TRBV20-1 and TRBJ1-2; maybe TRBD1 (6 bases). Trimming stripped 2 bases from V and 5 bases from J, with 12 bases between. Germline V gene sequence: CDR1 DFQATT, CDR2 SNEGSKA (reference sequence). This CDR3 has 13 residues. The CDR3 region is CSARKGTGYGYTF. CDR3 nucleotides: TGCAGTGCTAGAAAGGGAACAGGGTATGGCTACACCTTC.

As concerns this clonotype: An end of the junction does not agree with germline; a read error may underlie this. The chain is built from TRBV24-1 and TRBJ2-2, with D tentatively TRBD2 (5 bases). Germline V gene data show CDR1 as KGHDR and CDR2 as SFDVKD. The CDR3 has 16 amino acids. The CDR3 protein is CATGDPRAGNTGELSF. The CDR3 DNA follows: TGTGCCACCGGTGATCCCCGTGCCGGGAACACCGGGGAGCTGTCTTTT.

This clonotype was seen many times. The J gene is TRBJ2-1, the V gene TRBV29-1; TRBD2 agrees at 10 bases. This CDR3 spans 15 amino acids. The ends lost 6 bases at V and 4 bases at J; junction bases unmatched: 9. Germline CDR1 SQVTM, CDR2 ANQGSEA. In nucleotides, the CDR3 is TGCAGCGTCAGTGGGGCTAGCGGGAGTTACAATGAGCAGTTCTTC. As protein: CSVSGASGSYNEQFF.

As to this clonotype: Just one base apart from a much larger clone, this may be a read error. The J gene is TRBJ2-5, the V gene TRBV6-2 or TRBV6-3; D unclear. The CDR3 extends over 13 amino acids. Germline CDR1 reads MNHEY; CDR2 reads SVGEGT. The CDR3 protein is CTSSYIVFETQYF. In nucleotides, the CDR3 is TGTACCAGCAGTTACATCGTATTCGAGACCCAGTACTTC.

As to this clonotype: A much larger clone lies a single base off, so this may be a read error. The chain is built from TRBV18 and TRBJ1-2; 7 bases agree with TRBD1. Trimming at V came to 5 bases and at J to 0 bases, leaving 6 bases not matched to a gene. Germline V gene data show CDR1 as KGHSH and CDR2 as LQKENI. The CDR3 totals 15 residues. The CDR3 nucleotides are TGTGCCAGCTCAGAGGACAGGCCATCTAACTATGGCTACACCTTC. As protein: CASSEDRPSNYGYTF.

As for this clonotype: Given a far larger clone just one base away, this is likely a sequencing read error. The conserved final phenylalanine or tryptophan is absent from the CDR3, which likely points to a read error. This sequence joins TRBV12-3 or TRBV12-4 and TRBJ2-3, with 7 nucleotides matching TRBD2. The CDR3 totals 17 residues. V lost 5 bases to trimming and J lost 0 bases; unmatched junction nucleotides: 11. CDR3 nucleotides: TGTGCCAGCAGTCCCTCACTAGCGTCCGGGAGCACAGATACGCAGTATTTG. It specifies CASSPSLASGSTDTQYL.

This clonotype has ten or more counts. The chain is built from TRBV5-6 and TRBJ2-1; 12 positions match TRBD2. The V segment lost 2 bases and the J segment 6 bases; nucleotides outside the gene matches: 6. The CDR3 sequence is 16 residues long. Germline CDR1 and CDR2: SGHDT and YYEEEE. The CDR3: CASSFRLAGGRNEQFF. In nucleotides, the CDR3 is TGTGCCAGCAGCTTCCGGCTAGCGGGAGGGCGCAATGAGCAGTTCTTC.

This clonotype appeared many times. Here the CDR3 DNA reads TGTGCCAGCACCTCCGAAACGTCCTACGAGCAGTACTTC. As protein: CASTSETSYEQYF. The chain carries TRBV28 and TRBJ2-7; D call uncertain. Trimming removed 7 bases at V and 1 base at J, with 11 bases between. Germline V gives CDR1 MDHEN, CDR2 SYDVKM. This CDR3 contains 13 residues.

The genes are TRBV10-3 and TRBJ2-2; D is perhaps TRBD1 or TRBD2 (5 bases each). Germline-derived CDR1 and CDR2 are ENHRY and SYGVKD. CDR3 length: 14 residues. With 11 bases removed from V and 0 bases from J, the gap between germline ends came to 13 bases. The CDR3 spells CAATGTANTGELFF. CDR3 sequence (DNA): TGTGCCGCAACCGGGACGGCGAACACCGGGGAGCTGTTTTTT.

The table lists this clonotype with many counts. J is TRBJ2-2 and V is TRBV7-2; a possible D gene is TRBD2 (6 bases). Germline V lookup: CDR1 SGHTA, CDR2 FQGNSA. The CDR3 is made up of 17 amino acids. V lost 5 bases, J lost 1 base, and 17 bases lay in between. CDR3 in DNA: TGTGCCAGCAGCGTCTTCTCCGGGACTCAGAACACCGGGGAGCTGTTTTTT. This sequence encodes CASSVFSGTQNTGELFF.

A remark on this clonotype: This may be a read error: a much more frequent sequence differs by one nucleotide. The chain employs TRBV4-1 and TRBJ2-2; tentative D call: TRBD1 (6 bases). The V end lost 0 bases, the J end lost 7 bases, and 24 bases lay between the germline ends. The CDR3 consists of 19 residues. Germline CDR1 is MGHRA and CDR2 is YSYEKL. Written as DNA, the CDR3 is TGCGCCAGCAGCCAAGAAATCAAAGCCAGCACAGGGCTTAACGGGGAGCTGTTTTTT. It is translated as CASSQEIKASTGLNGELFF.

Ten or more counts support this clonotype. DNA of the CDR3: TGTGCCAGCAGTCGACAACAGGGTTCAACTAATGAAAAACTGTTTTTT. Protein: CASSRQQGSTNEKLFF. J is TRBJ1-4 and V is TRBV11-2, with TRBD1 as a possible D gene (6 bases). Trimming shortened V by 6 bases and J by 0 bases, and 14 bases separated the two germline ends. The CDR3 consists of 16 residues. Looked up from germline, CDR1 is SGHAT and CDR2 is FQNNGV.

This clonotype was counted ten times or more. This chain's CDR3 is CASSLSASASTQYF. In nucleotides, the CDR3 is TGTGCCAGCAGCTTGTCGGCCTCGGCCTCTACGCAGTATTTT. This chain connects TRBV7-9 to TRBJ2-3, with D uncertain. The CDR3 contains 14 residues. Germline V gene data show CDR1 as SEHNR and CDR2 as FQNEAQ (reference sequence). V dropped 3 bases and J dropped 8 bases, with 15 bases sitting between them.